The rows below give T cell receptor beta chains drawn from one sample of a study of blood T cell repertoires in COVID-19. The assay was immunoSEQ multiplex PCR, and TCRdb's table has in-frame clones only and misses some. The sample includes roughly 150,000 clones, 85% of them seen just once. The specimen sequenced was peripheral blood. These receptors all stem from a woman aged 45-60 years with COVID-19, enrolled during active disease. Each CDR3 is given with its conserved first and last residue. The D gene is left open where the match is weak. Expanded clones get a size class; other rows say once, few or many, or leave the size out.

v_gene	j_gene	d_gene	abundance	CDR3aa	CDR3nt
TRBV6-5	TRBJ1-2	TRBD1	.	CASSYTGDRGVGYTF	TGTGCCAGCAGTTACACAGGGGACAGGGGAGTGGGCTACACCTTC
TRBV21-1	TRBJ1-1	.	.	CASRLRDTLIRNTEAFF	TGTGCCAGCAGGCTCCGGGACACCCTGATCAGGAACACTGAAGCTTTCTTT
TRBV12-3/TRBV12-4	TRBJ1-2	.	.	CASTGGTTF	TGTGCCAGCACCGGGGGGACGACCTTC
TRBV6-5	TRBJ2-7	.	.	CASRLGQNPSYEQYF	TGTGCCAGCAGACTAGGACAGAATCCCTCCTACGAGCAGTACTTC
TRBV28	TRBJ2-1	.	.	CASSLYSYNEQFF	TGTGCCAGCAGTTTATACAGCTACAATGAGCAGTTCTTC
TRBV6-6	TRBJ1-5	TRBD1	.	CASSTGENQPQHF	TGTGCCAGCAGTACAGGGGAGAATCAGCCCCAGCATTTT
TRBV28	TRBJ2-7	TRBD1	few	CASKTGATYEQYF	TGTGCCAGCAAGACAGGGGCCACCTACGAGCAGTACTTC
TRBV7-9	TRBJ1-1	TRBD1	.	CASSLDPPGQF	TGTGCCAGCAGCTTAGACCCACCGGGACAGTTT
TRBV6-5	TRBJ2-3	TRBD1	.	CASSPGTGDEDTQYF	TGTGCCAGCAGTCCCGGGACAGGGGATGAAGATACGCAGTATTTT
TRBV18	TRBJ1-1	.	.	CASSPREGGSTEAFF	TGTGCCAGCTCACCCCGGGAAGGGGGAAGCACTGAAGCTTTCTTT
TRBV9	TRBJ2-3	.	.	CASSIYGQPTDDTQYF	TGTGCCAGCAGCATTTACGGACAGCCTACAGACGATACGCAGTATTTT
TRBV18	TRBJ1-2	TRBD1	.	CASSMTGDYGYTF	TGTGCCAGCTCCATGACAGGGGACTATGGCTACACCTTC
TRBV27	TRBJ2-1	.	.	CASSKPGNEQFF	TGTGCCAGCAGTAAGCCGGGAAATGAGCAGTTCTTC
TRBV5-4	TRBJ2-1	.	.	CASSLDYLPNEQFF	TGTGCCAGCAGCTTGGACTACCTACCCAATGAGCAGTTCTTC
TRBV9	TRBJ1-4	.	.	CASSPQQGNEKLFF	TGTGCCAGCAGCCCCCAACAGGGTAATGAAAAACTGTTTTTT
TRBV5-1	TRBJ1-5	TRBD1	.	CASSLPNRGSQPQHF	TGCGCCAGCAGCTTGCCAAACAGGGGTAGTCAGCCCCAGCATTTT
TRBV27	TRBJ1-3	.	.	CASRSWAGDSLSGNTIYF	TGTGCCAGCAGATCTTGGGCAGGGGATTCTCTCTCTGGAAACACCATATATTTT
TRBV5-6	TRBJ2-1	TRBD2	few	CASSLGLAGYNEQFF	TGTGCCAGCAGCTTGGGTCTAGCGGGATACAATGAGCAGTTCTTC
TRBV4-1	TRBJ2-7	TRBD1	.	CASSHQGWDRVLEQYF	TGCGCCAGCAGCCATCAAGGTTGGGACAGGGTCCTCGAGCAGTACTTC
TRBV11-3	TRBJ2-2	TRBD1	once	CASSSGTGVNTGELFF	TGTGCCAGCAGCTCCGGGACAGGGGTTAACACCGGGGAGCTGTTTTTT
TRBV5-1	TRBJ2-5	.	.	CASSLRLVEAETQYF	TGCGCCAGCAGCTTAAGGCTAGTCGAGGCGGAGACCCAGTACTTC
TRBV19	TRBJ1-1	TRBD1	.	CASSEPGQGTTEAFF	TGTGCCAGTAGTGAGCCGGGACAGGGGACCACTGAAGCTTTCTTT
TRBV4-3	TRBJ1-1	TRBD1	.	CASSPQGASHTEAFF	TGCGCCAGCAGCCCTCAGGGGGCGTCTCACACTGAAGCTTTCTTT
TRBV15	TRBJ1-5	.	.	CATSRGGEGTDGNQPQHF	TGTGCCACCAGCAGAGGGGGGGAGGGAACTGATGGCAATCAGCCCCAGCATTTT
TRBV3-1/TRBV3-2	TRBJ1-5	TRBD1	once	CASSQTGTGNNQPQHF	TGTGCCAGCAGCCAAACCGGGACAGGCAACAATCAGCCCCAGCATTTT
TRBV3-1/TRBV3-2	TRBJ1-2	.	.	CASSQDQAARGYTF	TGTGCCAGCAGCCAAGACCAGGCCGCGAGAGGCTACACCTTC
TRBV10-1	TRBJ2-5	TRBD2	.	CASSESLAGAEETQYF	TGCGCCAGCAGTGAGTCTCTAGCGGGGGCAGAAGAGACCCAGTACTTC
TRBV3-1/TRBV3-2	TRBJ2-3	TRBD2	once	CASSQGTSGVADTQYF	TGTGCCAGCAGCCAGGGGACTAGCGGGGTGGCAGATACGCAGTATTTT
TRBV4-1	TRBJ1-4	.	once	CASSLSGGDANEKLFF	TGCGCCAGCAGCTTAAGTGGGGGCGATGCTAATGAAAAACTGTTTTTT
TRBV19	TRBJ1-5	.	.	CASSIDGLNQPQHF	TGTGCCAGTAGTATAGACGGACTCAATCAGCCCCAGCATTTT
TRBV11-3	TRBJ2-7	TRBD1	.	CASSLGTVYEQYF	TGTGCCAGCAGCCTGGGGACAGTCTACGAGCAGTACTTC
TRBV28	TRBJ2-7	.	.	CASSSTPRQSYEQYF	TGTGCCAGCAGTTCGACCCCCAGACAGTCCTACGAGCAGTACTTC
TRBV6-6	TRBJ2-7	TRBD1	.	CASSGQGVNEQYF	TGTGCCAGCAGTGGACAGGGTGTCAACGAGCAGTACTTC
TRBV4-1	TRBJ1-5	.	.	CASSQDVGNPYNQPQHF	TGCGCCAGCAGCCAAGATGTGGGCAACCCCTACAATCAGCCCCAGCATTTT
TRBV7-9	TRBJ1-2	TRBD1	.	CASSASGQDFYGYTF	TGTGCCAGCAGCGCCTCGGGACAGGACTTCTATGGCTACACCTTC
TRBV20-1	TRBJ1-5	.	.	CSVDTFGAQHF	TGCAGTGTCGACACCTTCGGGGCCCAGCATTTT
TRBV5-1	TRBJ2-1	TRBD2	.	CASSLGYIASGSYNEQFF	TGCGCCAGCAGCTTGGGGTACATAGCTAGCGGGTCCTACAATGAGCAGTTCTTC
TRBV19	TRBJ2-7	TRBD1	.	CASSIGAQDRGGYEQYF	TGTGCCAGTAGTATCGGGGCCCAGGACAGGGGGGGTTACGAGCAGTACTTC
TRBV5-1	TRBJ2-2	TRBD2	few	CASSSTGTSGGANTGELFF	TGCGCCAGCAGCTCTACCGGGACTAGCGGGGGGGCGAACACCGGGGAGCTGTTTTTT
TRBV4-1	TRBJ2-7	.	.	CASSPRGTGPLGYEQYF	TGCGCCAGCAGCCCTCGGGGCACAGGGCCCCTAGGTTACGAGCAGTACTTC
TRBV2	TRBJ2-4	.	.	CASSDGQPFKNIQYF	TGTGCCAGCAGTGATGGGCAGCCTTTCAAAAACATTCAGTACTTC
TRBV6-1	TRBJ2-1	TRBD1	few	CASSARGTGLSHEQFF	TGTGCCAGCAGTGCGCGAGGGACAGGGCTGTCCCATGAGCAGTTCTTC
TRBV7-2	TRBJ1-4	.	.	CASSSRRGYFEKLFF	TGTGCCAGCAGCTCCCGACGGGGTTATTTTGAAAAACTGTTTTTT
TRBV24-1	TRBJ2-2	.	.	CATSETAQTTGELFF	TGTGCCACCAGTGAAACAGCCCAAACAACCGGGGAGCTGTTTTTT
TRBV21-1	TRBJ2-4	.	.	CASSTDKLAKNIQYF	TGTGCCAGCAGCACCGACAAATTAGCCAAAAACATTCAGTACTTC